This T cell receptor (beta chain) was documented in a study of CD8+ T cells in alopecia areata. Study results and caveats: Many of the expanded lesional clones endured in scalp and blood while on tofacitinib.

Per germline, CDR1 LGHNA and CDR2 YSLEER. This CDR3 spans 16 amino acids. The junction had 7 bases not matched to a gene; V was cut back by 0 bases and J by 4 bases. In each case, RNA was isolated and then reverse transcribed into cDNA as the sequencing template. Method: immunoSEQ multiplex PCR; TCRdb's copy keeps in-frame clones and lacks some. This sample has around 99,000 clones, with 84% found just once. The treatment: oral pan-JAK inhibitor, 5-10 mg twice daily. This clone was seen more than once but under ten times. What it recognizes is unknown. This sequence originates from a human donor with alopecia areata. This rearrangement joins TRBV4-3 to TRBJ2-7; 9 nucleotides match TRBD1. The sequenced sample was CD8+ T cells sorted from blood, obtained at week 24, from a patient treated with tofacitinib. In DNA, the CDR3 is TGCGCCAGCAGCCAAGAGGCTACAGGGGGCTTATACGAGCAGTACTTC. It translates to CASSQEATGGLYEQYF.